A single sample is the source of the 12 T cell receptor beta chains below, sequenced in a study of T cell responses to AZD1222 COVID-19 vaccine. The protocol was immunoSEQ multiplex PCR, while the TCRdb copy is restricted to in-frame clones and leaves out a portion. The top ten clones hold 6.2% of a sample with about 110,000 clones, 80% to 95% of them seen once. The sequencing here drew on peripheral blood, taken 28 days after the second AZD1222 dose. Receptors originate from an adult who received the AZD1222 COVID-19 vaccine.

This rearrangement joins TRBV6-1 to TRBJ2-7; maybe TRBD1 (6 bases). The CDR3 covers 16 residues. CDR1 is MNHNS, CDR2 SASEGT, per germline. Trimming took off 3 bases at V and 5 bases at J, with 20 bases between the two ends. The CDR3 coding sequence is TGTGCCAGCAGTGACGCCCATGGGGGCAGGCCCCACGAGCAGTACTTC. Translating gives CASSDAHGGRPHEQYF.

This chain connects TRBV4-1 to TRBJ2-7, with D hard to call. The CDR3 extends over 16 amino acids. Germline lookup yields CDR1 MGHRA and CDR2 YSYEKL. Trimming cost V 0 bases and J 2 bases, with 14 bases left between them. CDR3 bases: TGCGCCAGCAGCCAAGATCAGTCATTTGGGCCCTACGAGCAGTACTTC. It codes for CASSQDQSFGPYEQYF.

This clone has only one observation. The chain recombines TRBV28 with TRBJ2-7, with 7 bases lining up with TRBD1. V was clipped by 7 bases and J by 4 bases; unmatched bases: 13. Germline V gene sequence: CDR1 MDHEN, CDR2 SYDVKM. The CDR3 length is 15 residues. The CDR3 DNA follows: TGTGCCAGCATTCAAGCACAGGGGATCGGTTACGAGCAGTACTTC. Translated: CASIQAQGIGYEQYF.

This chain connects TRBV5-1 to TRBJ1-4; 8 bases map to TRBD1. The V gene's germline CDR1 is SGHRS and CDR2 YFSETQ. The CDR3 contains 14 residues. V lost 4 bases to trimming and J lost 5 bases; unmatched junction nucleotides: 4. The CDR3 spells CASSGGQANEKLFF. In nucleotides, the CDR3 is TGCGCCAGCAGCGGGGGACAGGCAAATGAAAAACTGTTTTTT.

The chain's CDR3 is CASSLYGGSYNEQFF. Written as DNA, the CDR3 is TGTGCCAGCAGCTTATATGGGGGGTCCTACAATGAGCAGTTCTTC. This chain connects TRBV7-9 to TRBJ2-1; TRBD2 might be the D (6 bases). The V end lost 2 bases, the J end lost 1 base, and 9 bases lay between the germline ends. The CDR3 runs to 15 residues. Germline V gives CDR1 SEHNR, CDR2 FQNEAQ (reference sequence). Filled out from reference TRBV7-9 and TRBJ2-1, the complete variable domain reads DTGVSQNPRHKITKRGQNVTFRCDPISEHNRLYWYRQTLGQGPEFLTYFQNEAQLEKSRLLSDRFSAERPKGSFSTLEIQRTEQGDSAMYLCASSLYGGSYNEQFFGPGTRLTVL.

The chain links TRBV30 to TRBJ2-3, with 8 bases lining up with TRBD1. CDR3 length equals 14 residues. The germline V gene has CDR1 GTSNPN and CDR2 SVGIG (reference sequence). The J segment lost 2 bases and the V segment lost 3 bases, leaving 4 bases of the junction unmatched. The chain's CDR3 is CAWRRTGHTDTQYF. The CDR3 DNA follows: TGTGCCTGGAGGAGGACAGGGCACACAGATACGCAGTATTTT.

The rearrangement joins TRBV4-2 to TRBJ1-4; 7 bases line up with TRBD1. The V gene end was trimmed by 0 bases and the J gene end by 7 bases; junction bases not matched to a gene: 8. This CDR3 is built from 16 residues. Germline V lookup: CDR1 LGHNA, CDR2 YNFKEQ. The CDR3 nucleotides read TGTGCCAGCAGCCAAGATAGGGAGGGGGCGAGTGAAAAACTGTTTTTT. As protein: CASSQDREGASEKLFF.

V usage is TRBV5-1 and J usage is TRBJ2-2, with 14 positions matching TRBD2. V lost 3 bases to trimming and J lost 5 bases; unmatched junction nucleotides: 9. The germline V gene has CDR1 SGHRS and CDR2 YFSETQ. The CDR3 runs 18 residues. In DNA, the CDR3 is TGCGCCAGCAGCTCTGGACTAGCGGGAGGAGGTGGAACCGGGGAGCTGTTTTTT. Translating gives CASSSGLAGGGGTGELFF.

This clone appeared once. V and J are TRBV27 and TRBJ1-5, with 9 nucleotides matching TRBD1. CDR1 is MNHEY and CDR2 is SMNVEV in the germline V gene (reference sequence). V shed 6 bases, J shed 2 bases, and the junction held 2 bases outside the gene matches. The CDR3 runs 14 residues. CDR3 region: CASSRTGGNQPQHF. In DNA, the CDR3 is TGTGCCAGCAGCAGGACAGGGGGCAATCAGCCCCAGCATTTT.

Only one count was recorded for this clone. J is TRBJ1-2 and V is TRBV9; D is possibly TRBD1 (5 bases). V was shortened by 3 bases and J by 3 bases, with 12 bases between the two germline ends. The CDR3 has 14 amino acids. The V gene's germline CDR1 is SGDLS and CDR2 YYNGEE. The CDR3 bases are TGTGCCAGCAGCGCCGGGACGGCCCACTATGGCTACACCTTC. Translated: CASSAGTAHYGYTF.

The V call is TRBV11-2, the J call TRBJ2-4, with TRBD1 identical over 7 bases. Germline lookup yields CDR1 SGHAT and CDR2 FQNNGV. The CDR3 runs 15 residues. V was clipped by 4 bases and J by 6 bases; unmatched bases: 9. CDR3 protein: CASSSKAWDRNIQYF. The CDR3 bases are TGTGCCAGCAGCTCAAAAGCCTGGGACAGAAACATTCAGTACTTC.

V gene TRBV29-1 combines with J gene TRBJ2-2, with D unresolved. There are 13 residues in the CDR3. Germline CDR1 and CDR2: SQVTM and ANQGSEA. V dropped 2 bases and J dropped 3 bases, with 7 bases sitting between them. For the CDR3, the DNA is TGCAGCGTTGAACTCTCCTACACCGGGGAGCTGTTTTTT. Protein product: CSVELSYTGELFF.